The 12 T cell receptor beta chains in this list originate from one sample, sequenced in a study of shared clonotypes between healthy human individuals. Sequencing was performed with immunoSEQ multiplex PCR; in TCRdb, only in-frame clones are kept and a portion is missing. Here the sample spans some 1,900,000 clones, over 85% being singletons. Only CD45RO-negative cells positively selected for CCR7 counted as naive CD8 cells, so terminally differentiated effector memory CD45RA+ cells were excluded. The specimen sequenced was naive CD8+ T cells sorted from blood. All receptors come from a man aged 18-30 years in good health.

This clone was seen a single time. The V call is TRBV2, the J call TRBJ2-1; D not certain. Trimming left V 4 bases short and J 0 bases short, with 7 bases between. The CDR3 has 14 amino acids. CDR1 is SNHLY and CDR2 is FYNNEI in the germline V gene. In DNA, the CDR3 is TGTGCCAGCAGTGCCTTGAGCTCCTACAATGAGCAGTTCTTC. Protein product: CASSALSSYNEQFF.

With respect to this clone: Other DNA sequences within the sample encode an identical CDR3. The rearrangement links TRBV6-5 to TRBJ2-7; D not resolved. This CDR3 spans 14 amino acids. Germline CDR1 and CDR2: MNHEY and SVGAGI. Trimming removed 0 bases from V and 2 bases from J, with 8 bases in between. The CDR3 reads CASSYSPGAYEQYF. CDR3 DNA sequence: TGTGCCAGCAGTTACTCCCCGGGCGCCTACGAGCAGTACTTC.

The chain is built from TRBV5-1 and TRBJ2-1; D not resolved. Germline-derived CDR1 and CDR2 are SGHRS and YFSETQ. The CDR3 is 15 residues long. The V end was cut by 5 bases, the J end by 3 bases, with 15 bases between. The CDR3 reads CASRLEVRGYNEQFF. CDR3 bases: TGCGCCAGCAGGCTCGAGGTCAGAGGCTACAATGAGCAGTTCTTC.

This chain joins TRBV13 and TRBJ2-1; unclear D gene. Trimming pared 5 bases from V and 4 bases from J, leaving 12 bases between. The CDR3 is made up of 14 amino acids. Per the germline V gene, CDR1 is PRHDT and CDR2 is FYEKMQ (reference sequence). CDR3 DNA sequence: TGTGCCAGCAGCACCTTTGGACGGTACAATGAGCAGTTCTTC. This codes for CASSTFGRYNEQFF.

This clone was seen a single time. The chain couples TRBV10-3 to TRBJ2-7, with D tentatively TRBD1 (6 bases). Deletions cut 2 bases from V and 5 bases from J, with 13 bases between. This CDR3 has 14 residues. Germline V lookup: CDR1 ENHRY, CDR2 SYGVKD. The CDR3 protein is CAISETWTVNEQYF. As DNA, the CDR3 is TGTGCCATCAGTGAGACATGGACAGTAAACGAGCAGTACTTC.

About this clone: The sample carries other DNA sequences with the same CDR3. The chain links TRBV5-1 to TRBJ2-7; 7 nucleotides line up with TRBD1. The length of the CDR3 is 14 residues. The V and J ends lost 0 bases and 3 bases, in that order; junction bases with no gene match: 3. Germline assignment: CDR1 SGHRS and CDR2 YFSETQ. In DNA form, the CDR3 reads TGCGCCAGCAGCTTGGCCGGGACAGTCTACGAGCAGTACTTC. Translation: CASSLAGTVYEQYF.

The CDR3 nucleotides read TGCGCCAGCAGTGAGTTCACCGACGGGGAGCTGTTTTTT. Translation gives CASSEFTDGELFF. The genes are TRBV10-1 and TRBJ2-2; no firm D call. Germline V gene data show CDR1 as WNHNN and CDR2 as SYGVQD (reference sequence). V lost 1 base to trimming and J lost 7 bases, with 7 bases between them. The CDR3 sequence is 13 residues long.

The V call is TRBV4-1, the J call TRBJ2-7; TRBD2 matches at 8 bases. V shed 0 bases and J 0 bases; nucleotides not matched to a gene: 4. The length of the CDR3 is 16 residues. Germline assignment: CDR1 MGHRA and CDR2 YSYEKL. CDR3 in DNA: TGCGCCAGCAGCCAAGAGACTAGCGTTCCCTCCTACGAGCAGTACTTC. Its protein is CASSQETSVPSYEQYF.

This clone was picked up one time. J is TRBJ2-5 and V is TRBV6-5; 13 bases fit TRBD2. V lost 5 bases, J lost 5 bases, and 5 bases stayed unmatched. Looked up from germline, CDR1 is MNHEY and CDR2 is SVGAGI. The CDR3 is made up of 15 amino acids. The CDR3 sequence is CASSRTSGSTETQYF. CDR3 sequence (DNA): TGTGCCAGCAGTAGGACTAGCGGGAGTACGGAGACCCAGTACTTC.

The chain combines TRBV4-3 with TRBJ1-1; D is perhaps TRBD1 (5 bases). In germline, CDR1 is LGHNA, CDR2 YSLEER. The CDR3 runs 15 residues. Trimming shortened V by 0 bases and J by 11 bases, and 19 bases separated the two germline ends. CDR3 sequence reads: CASSQDGSWGGDAFF. The CDR3 region has the DNA TGCGCCAGCAGCCAAGATGGTAGCTGGGGCGGAGATGCTTTCTTT.

With regard to this clone: At one end the junction does not follow the germline gene, possibly because of a read error. The chain joins TRBV27 to TRBJ2-2, with TRBD2 matching over 7 bases. Germline CDR1 is MNHEY and CDR2 is SMNVEV (reference sequence). CDR3 length: 17 residues. The CDR3 is CASSSPGWRENSGELFF. The CDR3 DNA follows: TGTGCCAGCAGTTCCCCCGGTTGGCGGGAGAACAGCGGGGAGCTGTTTTTT.

V usage is TRBV5-6 and J usage is TRBJ2-5, with D possibly TRBD2 on 5 matching bases. This CDR3 spans 15 amino acids. Trimming removed 3 bases from V and 0 bases from J, with 12 bases in between. Germline assignment: CDR1 SGHDT and CDR2 YYEEEE. This CDR3 reads CASSWGEGDQETQYF. The CDR3 DNA sequence: TGTGCCAGCAGCTGGGGTGAGGGAGACCAAGAGACCCAGTACTTC.